One and the same sample provided the 19 T cell receptor beta chains below, sequenced in a study of CD8+ T cells in alopecia areata. Once RNA had been extracted, it was reverse transcribed into cDNA to act as the sequencing template. TCRdb's table, derived via immunoSEQ multiplex PCR, lists solely in-frame clones and lacks some. The sample consists of 110,000 to 150,000 clones, 45% to 60% of them appearing once. The material sequenced was CD4+ T cells sorted from blood, taken at week 0. Receptors originate from a human donor with alopecia areata.

V is TRBV29-1 and J is TRBJ2-5; D gene ambiguous. Trimming removed 5 bases from V and 2 bases from J, with 18 bases in between. CDR1 and CDR2 (germline): SQVTM, ANQGSEA. The CDR3 loop spans 15 amino acids. The CDR3 reads CSVWGAQRHQETQYF. The CDR3 nucleotides read TGCAGCGTTTGGGGTGCGCAGCGCCATCAAGAGACCCAGTACTTC.

Only one count was recorded for this clone. The CDR3 region has the DNA TGCGCCAGCAGCCAGGGAAACTATGGCTACACCTTC. Translation gives CASSQGNYGYTF. The chain links TRBV4-1 to TRBJ1-2, with D hard to call. From germline, CDR1 is MGHRA and CDR2 YSYEKL. V was cut by 3 bases and J by 2 bases, with 4 bases left in between. CDR3 length: 12 amino acids.

The chain is built from TRBV4-3 and TRBJ2-4; 9 bases match TRBD2. Germline CDR1 LGHNA, CDR2 YSLEER. Trimming at V came to 0 bases and at J to 3 bases, leaving 12 bases not matched to a gene. The CDR3 spans 19 residues. The CDR3 here is CASSQDTPGSGSYKNIQYF. The CDR3 nucleotides are TGCGCCAGCAGCCAAGATACCCCCGGTAGCGGGAGCTACAAAAACATTCAGTACTTC.

The rearrangement joins TRBV19 to TRBJ2-5; possible D gene TRBD2, 7 bases. CDR1 is LNHDA, CDR2 SQIVND, per germline (reference sequence). V was pared by 0 bases and J by 6 bases, with 11 bases between. CDR3 length equals 14 residues. The CDR3 DNA is TGTGCCAGTAGTATAGAGCGGGGGCAAAAGACCCAGTACTTC. It yields the protein CASSIERGQKTQYF.

The chain is built from TRBV28 and TRBJ2-7, with D possibly being TRBD1 (6 bases). This CDR3 spans 13 amino acids. The V gene lost 6 bases and the J gene lost 6 bases, with 15 bases spanning the gap. CDR1 and CDR2 (germline): MDHEN, SYDVKM. As DNA, the CDR3 is TGTGCCAGCAGAACCAGGGGAGTTGGCGAGCAGTACTTC. Its translation: CASRTRGVGEQYF.

This chain uses TRBV7-9 with TRBJ2-5, with a tentative D call TRBD2 (6 bases). This CDR3 contains 16 residues. V lost 5 bases to trimming and J lost 1 base, with 17 bases between them. The germline V gene has CDR1 SEHNR and CDR2 FQNEAQ (reference sequence). In DNA form, the CDR3 reads TGTGCCAGCAGCCCGACGGGGCTAGCGATCCAAGAGACCCAGTACTTC. Translation: CASSPTGLAIQETQYF. The full variable domain, with the rest looked up from reference TRBV7-9 and TRBJ2-5, is DTGVSQNPRHKITKRGQNVTFRCDPISEHNRLYWYRQTLGQGPEFLTYFQNEAQLEKSRLLSDRFSAERPKGSFSTLEIQRTEQGDSAMYLCASSPTGLAIQETQYFGPGTRLLVL.

The CDR3 nucleotides are TGTGCCAGCAGCTTCTCTAGCGGAGCTAGCACAGATACGCAGTATTTT. Amino acids: CASSFSSGASTDTQYF. V is TRBV5-4 and J is TRBJ2-3, with TRBD2 identical over 7 bases. Germline assignment: CDR1 SGHNT and CDR2 YYREEE (reference sequence). There are 16 residues in the CDR3. Losses at the gene ends were 2 bases for V and 0 bases for J; bases not matched to a gene: 6.

Details on this clone: At the DNA level, this CDR3 is encoded by other sequences in the same sample as well. V and J are TRBV15 and TRBJ1-2; no clear D. V was trimmed by 1 base and J by 2 bases, leaving 2 bases between them. This CDR3 has 12 amino acids. Germline assignment: CDR1 LNHNV and CDR2 YYDKDF (reference sequence). The chain's CDR3 is CATSRANYGYTF. CDR3 coding DNA: TGTGCCACCAGCAGAGCGAACTATGGCTACACCTTC.

This clone was counted between two and nine times. The CDR3 DNA reads as TGTGCCAGCAGCTCGTGGCAGGGGGCGATTCAGCCCCAGCATTTT. Amino acid sequence: CASSSWQGAIQPQHF. This chain uses TRBV5-6 with TRBJ1-5, with TRBD1 matching over 8 bases. The CDR3 has 15 amino acids. In germline, CDR1 is SGHDT, CDR2 YYEEEE. Trimming took 3 bases from V and 6 from J; bases not matched to a gene: 8.

The rearrangement links TRBV30 to TRBJ1-1; D is undetermined. V lost 4 bases and J 6 bases, leaving 15 bases between the germline ends. There are 13 residues in the CDR3. Germline CDR1 and CDR2: GTSNPN and SVGIG (reference sequence). The CDR3 nucleotides are TGTGCCTGGATTGGTAAGAAACAAGCTGAAGCTTTCTTT. Protein sequence: CAWIGKKQAEAFF.

The chain is built from TRBV2 and TRBJ2-3; D unresolved. Germline CDR1 reads SNHLY; CDR2 reads FYNNEI. V was shortened by 2 bases and J by 1 base, with 10 bases between the two germline ends. The CDR3 covers 15 residues. CDR3 amino acids: CASSELFPRTDTQYF. The CDR3 coding sequence is TGTGCCAGCAGTGAACTCTTCCCCCGCACAGATACGCAGTATTTT.

The V gene is TRBV4-1, the J gene TRBJ2-2; the match to TRBD2 covers 9 bases. The length of the CDR3 is 17 residues. Per germline, CDR1 MGHRA and CDR2 YSYEKL. V trimming: 0 bases; J trimming: 8 bases; junction bases outside the gene matches: 10. The CDR3 region is CASSQEGAGGMAGELFF. The CDR3 DNA sequence: TGCGCCAGCAGCCAAGAAGGGGCGGGAGGGATGGCGGGGGAGCTGTTTTTT.

The rearrangement uses TRBV30 and TRBJ2-6; D may be TRBD1 (6 bases). The CDR3 sequence is 14 residues long. Per germline, CDR1 GTSNPN and CDR2 SVGIG (reference sequence). Trimming took 8 bases from V and 1 from J, leaving 12 bases between them. The CDR3 DNA is TGTGCCGTACCACAGGGTTCTGGGGCCAACGTCCTGACTTTC. It specifies CAVPQGSGANVLTF.

The sample holds one count of this clone. The V and J genes are TRBV6-5 and TRBJ1-1; the D is unclear. The germline V and J ends were trimmed by 2 bases and 1 base, with 8 bases remaining between them. The CDR3 has 14 amino acids. Per the germline V gene, CDR1 is MNHEY and CDR2 is SVGAGI. The CDR3 loop reads CASSYTPQNTEAFF. CDR3 DNA sequence: TGTGCCAGCAGTTACACCCCACAGAACACTGAAGCTTTCTTT.

The chain has TRBV7-2 and TRBJ2-5; TRBD1 matches at 7 bases. Germline CDR1 SGHTA, CDR2 FQGNSA. The CDR3 has 13 residues. With V trimmed by 6 bases and J by 3 bases, 4 bases remained unmatched. CDR3 sequence: CASRTGTEETQYF. DNA for the CDR3: TGTGCCAGCAGGACAGGGACGGAAGAGACCCAGTACTTC.

This clone was found a few times. This same CDR3 is encoded by further DNA sequences in the sample. The chain links TRBV9 to TRBJ2-3; D remains unclear. Trimming left V 0 bases short and J 1 base short, with 3 bases between. CDR1 and CDR2 (germline): SGDLS, YYNGEE. This CDR3 is 13 amino acids long. The DNA of the CDR3 is TGTGCCAGCAGCGTAGTTGGCACAGATACGCAGTATTTT. Protein sequence: CASSVVGTDTQYF.

The chain has TRBV15 and TRBJ2-5; D tentatively fits TRBD1 or TRBD2 (5 bases each). The CDR3 consists of 15 residues. Trimming took 0 bases from V and 4 from J, leaving 12 bases between them. Germline V lookup: CDR1 LNHNV, CDR2 YYDKDF (reference sequence). CDR3 in DNA: TGTGCCACCAGCAGAGATCGGGGCCTCGGAGAGACCCAGTACTTC. It codes for CATSRDRGLGETQYF.

This clone was recorded a few times. The V and J genes are TRBV30 and TRBJ1-1, with a possible D match to TRBD1 (5 bases). V dropped 3 bases and J dropped 9 bases, with 17 bases sitting between them. The length of the CDR3 is 13 residues. Germline V gene lookup returns CDR1 GTSNPN and CDR2 SVGIG (reference sequence). The CDR3 sequence: CAWRDAGLRQAFF. CDR3 DNA sequence: TGTGCCTGGAGGGACGCAGGGTTAAGGCAAGCTTTCTTT.

A remark on this clone: At one boundary the junction diverges from the germline segment, which might be a read error. CDR3 in amino acids: CASRAGGSSETQYF. In DNA, the CDR3 is TGTGCTAGCAGGGCGGGGGGGAGTTCAGAGACCCAGTACTTC. This chain connects TRBV28 to TRBJ2-5, with 9 bases fitting TRBD2. Germline CDR1 MDHEN, CDR2 SYDVKM. The CDR3 contains 14 residues.